Presented here are 32 T cell receptor beta chains from one specimen sequenced in a study of shared clonotypes between healthy human individuals. Data came from immunoSEQ multiplex PCR; TCRdb stores just in-frame clones and leaves some out. The sample lists over a million clones, 75% to 80% occurring once. The sequencing input was memory CD4+ T cells from PBMCs. Subset denoted: CD45RA-negative fraction. These receptor sequences come from a man aged 18 to 29 in good health. Some clones in this sample may be carry-over from other donors' samples.

Worth noting for this clone: The same CDR3 also results from other DNA sequences found in this sample. The chain carries TRBV6-6 and TRBJ2-1, with TRBD1 as a possible D gene (6 bases). Trimming left V 2 bases short and J 0 bases short, with 8 bases between. Germline V gives CDR1 MNHNY, CDR2 SVGAGI (reference sequence). CDR3 length equals 15 residues. The CDR3 sequence: CASSYGGSSYNEQFF. The CDR3 DNA follows: TGTGCCAGCAGTTACGGGGGCAGCTCCTACAATGAGCAGTTCTTC.

This clone was observed a handful of times. The chain combines TRBV28 with TRBJ1-5, with D tentatively TRBD1 (5 bases). Trimming pared 5 bases from V and 2 bases from J, leaving 16 bases between. Looked up from germline, CDR1 is MDHEN and CDR2 is SYDVKM. This CDR3 spans 16 amino acids. The CDR3 sequence: CASSPREGRGNQPQHF. The CDR3, as DNA: TGTGCCAGCAGTCCCCGGGAGGGACGAGGCAATCAGCCCCAGCATTTT.

This rearrangement joins TRBV9 to TRBJ2-2, with a possible D match to TRBD1 (5 bases). The length of the CDR3 is 16 residues. Germline V CDR1 and CDR2: SGDLS, YYNGEE. V was cut by 0 bases and J by 0 bases, with 9 bases left in between. The CDR3 DNA sequence: TGTGCCAGCAGCGTAGTTACAGGCCCGAACACCGGGGAGCTGTTTTTT. Its protein is CASSVVTGPNTGELFF.

This clone was counted once. The chain joins TRBV5-1 to TRBJ2-5; TRBD2 is a possible D gene (5 bases). Germline lookup yields CDR1 SGHRS and CDR2 YFSETQ. The CDR3 extends over 15 amino acids. Trimming took 2 bases from V and 1 from J, leaving 12 bases between them. This CDR3 reads CASSFRTGAQETQYF. The CDR3 DNA sequence: TGCGCCAGCAGCTTCCGGACTGGAGCCCAAGAGACCCAGTACTTC.

The V and J genes are TRBV9 and TRBJ1-3; possibly TRBD1 for D (6 bases). Germline V gene data show CDR1 as SGDLS and CDR2 as YYNGEE. V was pared by 3 bases and J by 3 bases, with 13 bases between. The CDR3 sequence is 15 residues long. Here the CDR3 reads CASSAGTSLGNTIYF. CDR3 nucleotide sequence: TGTGCCAGCAGCGCCGGGACAAGTCTTGGAAACACCATATATTTT.

The chain recombines TRBV11-2 with TRBJ2-2, with 9 bases fitting TRBD2. The CDR3 runs 13 residues. V trimming: 4 bases; J trimming: 8 bases; junction bases outside the gene matches: 2. Germline loops: CDR1 SGHAT, CDR2 FQNNGV. The DNA for the CDR3 is TGTGCCAGCAGCTCTAGCGGGATAGGGGAGCTGTTTTTT. This encodes CASSSSGIGELFF.

V gene TRBV5-5 combines with J gene TRBJ2-7, with unresolved D. Trimming stripped 2 bases from V and 0 bases from J, with 12 bases between. CDR1 and CDR2 (germline): SGHKS, YYEKEE (reference sequence). CDR3 length equals 15 residues. The CDR3 is CASSFRTDVSYEQYF. Here the CDR3 DNA reads TGTGCCAGCAGCTTTAGGACGGACGTCTCCTACGAGCAGTACTTC.

A word on this clone: This sample also contains other DNA sequences that code for the same CDR3. The V gene is TRBV2, the J gene TRBJ2-5; TRBD1 agrees at 8 bases. CDR3 length: 13 residues. Germline CDR1 is SNHLY and CDR2 is FYNNEI. After removal of 8 bases from V and 1 base from J, the junction contained 3 bases not matched to a gene. The CDR3 nucleotides are TGTGCCAGCGGAGGGACAGGCCAAGAGACCCAGTACTTC. This translates into CASGGTGQETQYF.

The genes are TRBV27 and TRBJ2-7; D tentatively fits TRBD1 or TRBD2 (6 bases each). Germline V lookup: CDR1 MNHEY, CDR2 SMNVEV (reference sequence). This CDR3 region has 14 residues. Trimming left V 5 bases short and J 7 bases short, with 18 bases between. CDR3: CASSPQLGAGEQYF. DNA of the CDR3: TGTGCCAGCAGTCCCCAATTGGGGGCGGGGGAGCAGTACTTC.

This chain joins TRBV4-2 and TRBJ2-1, with 9 bases lining up with TRBD2. V gave up 0 bases and J gave up 0 bases; unmatched junction bases: 6. Germline-derived CDR1 and CDR2 are LGHNA and YNFKEQ. This CDR3 has 18 residues. Here the CDR3 reads CASSQDWASGTSYNEQFF. The CDR3 nucleotides are TGTGCCAGCAGCCAAGATTGGGCTAGCGGGACCTCCTACAATGAGCAGTTCTTC.

V is TRBV6-5 and J is TRBJ2-7; a possible D gene is TRBD2 (6 bases). The CDR3 consists of 13 residues. V was trimmed by 8 bases and J by 2 bases, leaving 13 bases between them. The germline V gene encodes CDR1 MNHEY and CDR2 SVGAGI. CDR3 DNA: TGTGCCAGCGGGGGGAGCCAAACCTACGAGCAGTACTTC. It translates to CASGGSQTYEQYF.

As for this clone: A read error is possible here, since a much larger clone lies one base away. The chain links TRBV7-6 to TRBJ1-1; 9 nucleotides agree with TRBD1. V dropped 5 bases and J dropped 4; count of bases not matched to a gene: 2. CDR1 and CDR2 from the germline V gene are SGHVS and FNYEAQ. This CDR3 region has 13 residues. This chain's CDR3 is CASSVDRGTEAFF. CDR3 sequence (DNA): TGTGCCAGCAGCGTGGACAGGGGCACTGAAGCTTTCTTT. The full variable domain, rest sourced from reference TRBV7-6 and TRBJ1-1, is GAGVSQSPRYKVTKRGQDVALRCDPISGHVSLYWYRQALGQGPEFLTYFNYEAQQDKSGLPNDRFSAERPEGSISTLTIQRTEQRDSAMYRCASSVDRGTEAFFGQGTRLTVV.

The chain combines TRBV4-1 with TRBJ2-3; D gene ambiguous. V shed 2 bases and J shed 4 bases, with 13 bases lying between them. Germline assignment: CDR1 MGHRA and CDR2 YSYEKL. The CDR3 runs 15 residues. The DNA of the CDR3 is TGCGCCAGCAGCCAAACCCCGGCTCCCCCAGATACGCAGTATTTT. Translated: CASSQTPAPPDTQYF.

This chain links TRBV6-5 with TRBJ2-7; TRBD1 aligns across 7 bases. The J segment lost 6 bases and the V segment lost 5 bases, leaving 7 bases of the junction unmatched. The germline CDR1 and CDR2 sequences are MNHEY and SVGAGI. This CDR3 is 13 amino acids long. The CDR3 region is CASSRQGAVEQYF. Written as DNA, the CDR3 is TGTGCCAGCAGTAGACAGGGAGCCGTCGAGCAGTACTTC.

This clone was seen only once. The chain is built from TRBV30 and TRBJ2-1, with a weak D call TRBD2 (6 bases). The germline V gene has CDR1 GTSNPN and CDR2 SVGIG (reference sequence). CDR3 size: 16 residues. The ends were cut back, 0 bases at V and 5 bases at J, with 17 bases in the middle. CDR3 coding DNA: TGTGCCTGGAGTGTATTTGGCGGGACTGGGAACAATGAGCAGTTCTTC. Translation: CAWSVFGGTGNNEQFF.

The genes are TRBV7-2 and TRBJ1-5; D not certain. CDR1 SGHTA and CDR2 FQGNSA come from the germline V gene. Trimming pared 5 bases from V and 0 bases from J, leaving 8 bases between. CDR3 length: 14 residues. This CDR3 is CASSLLYSNQPQHF. As DNA, the CDR3 is TGTGCCAGCAGCCTTCTTTATAGCAATCAGCCCCAGCATTTT.

This clone was recorded many times. The chain employs TRBV2 and TRBJ2-5; D not resolved. V lost 8 bases to trimming and J lost 5 bases, with 12 bases between them. CDR1 is SNHLY, CDR2 FYNNEI, per germline. CDR3 size: 12 residues. The CDR3 loop is CASALDAETQYF. DNA for the CDR3: TGTGCCAGCGCCCTAGATGCGGAGACCCAGTACTTC. The whole variable domain, filled in from reference TRBV2 and TRBJ2-5, reads EPEVTQTPSHQVTQMGQEVILRCVPISNHLYFYWYRQILGQKVEFLVSFYNNEISEKSEIFDDQFSVERPDGSNFTLKIRSTKLEDSAMYFCASALDAETQYFGPGTRLLVL.

This rearrangement joins TRBV28 to TRBJ2-7; no clear D. V was clipped by 5 bases and J by 2 bases, with 7 bases between them. CDR3 length equals 12 residues. CDR1 MDHEN and CDR2 SYDVKM come from the germline V gene. The CDR3 region has the DNA TGTGCCAGCAGTCCCGTCCCCTACGAGCAGTACTTC. Protein product: CASSPVPYEQYF. The full variable domain, with the rest looked up from reference TRBV28 and TRBJ2-7, is DVKVTQSSRYLVKRTGEKVFLECVQDMDHENMFWYRQDPGLGLRLIYFSYDVKMKEKGDIPEGYSVSREKKERFSLILESASTNQTSMYLCASSPVPYEQYFGPGTRLTVT.

This sequence joins TRBV10-3 and TRBJ1-1; 8 bases are shared with TRBD1. CDR1 and CDR2 from the germline V gene are ENHRY and SYGVKD. The CDR3 totals 15 residues. V dropped 6 bases and J dropped 3; count of bases not matched to a gene: 9. The CDR3 protein is CAIRDPTGADTEAFF. CDR3 sequence (DNA): TGTGCCATCAGGGACCCGACAGGGGCGGACACTGAAGCTTTCTTT.

The chain combines TRBV9 with TRBJ2-1; 11 bases fit TRBD2. The CDR3 runs 18 residues. Germline trimming cut 0 bases from V and 7 bases from J; bases unmatched to any gene: 12. Germline loops: CDR1 SGDLS, CDR2 YYNGEE. DNA of the CDR3: TGTGCCAGCAGCGTAGGTAGCGGGAGGGCCGTCTCTAGGAATGAGCAGTTCTTC. Its translation is CASSVGSGRAVSRNEQFF.

The genes are TRBV4-1 and TRBJ1-1; 11 nucleotides agree with TRBD1. Germline assignment: CDR1 MGHRA and CDR2 YSYEKL. The CDR3 consists of 22 residues. V dropped 4 bases and J dropped 4; count of bases not matched to a gene: 26. The CDR3 region is CASSPFSSKWASSGTGGTEAFF. As DNA, the CDR3 is TGCGCCAGCAGCCCCTTCTCCTCGAAATGGGCATCCTCCGGGACAGGGGGCACTGAAGCTTTCTTT.

The rearrangement links TRBV7-9 to TRBJ2-7; 9 positions match TRBD2. V was clipped by 5 bases and J by 1 base; unmatched bases: 9. Germline assignment: CDR1 SEHNR and CDR2 FQNEAQ (reference sequence). The CDR3 extends over 16 amino acids. CDR3 sequence reads: CASSLPQSGRSYEQYF. The DNA for the CDR3 is TGTGCCAGCAGCCTCCCCCAAAGCGGGAGGTCCTACGAGCAGTACTTC.

CDR3 sequence (DNA): TGTGCCAGCAGCTTAGTGAACCCCTACGAGCAGTACTTC. As protein: CASSLVNPYEQYF. This rearrangement joins TRBV11-2 to TRBJ2-7; no clear D gene. V lost 1 base and J 2 bases, leaving 6 bases between the germline ends. This CDR3 contains 13 residues. Germline V CDR1 and CDR2: SGHAT, FQNNGV.

This chain joins TRBV15 and TRBJ2-5; 8 bases agree with TRBD2. The trim removed 1 base at V and 3 bases at J, leaving 16 bases unmatched. The CDR3 totals 19 residues. Looked up from germline, CDR1 is LNHNV and CDR2 is YYDKDF (reference sequence). The CDR3 coding sequence is TGTGCCACCAGCAGAGCTCTAGGGGGGATTAGCGGGGCCAAAGAGACCCAGTACTTC. It codes for CATSRALGGISGAKETQYF. Using reference TRBV15 and TRBJ2-5 for the parts outside the CDR3, the full variable domain is DAMVIQNPRYQVTQFGKPVTLSCSQTLNHNVMYWYQQKSSQAPKLLFHYYDKDFNNEADTPDNFQSRRPNTSFCFLDIRSPGLGDTAMYLCATSRALGGISGAKETQYFGPGTRLLVL.

The rearrangement joins TRBV12-5 to TRBJ2-7; TRBD1 agrees at 9 bases. The germline V gene encodes CDR1 LGHNT and CDR2 FRNRAP. The junction had 5 bases not matched to a gene; V was cut back by 5 bases and J by 0 bases. This CDR3 is 15 amino acids long. The CDR3 protein is CASGTGQGSSYEQYF. DNA of the CDR3: TGTGCTAGTGGTACCGGACAGGGGAGCTCCTACGAGCAGTACTTC.

The chain has TRBV5-1 and TRBJ1-4, with D perhaps matching TRBD1 (5 bases). The V end was cut by 0 bases, the J end by 8 bases, with 14 bases between. The germline CDR1 and CDR2 sequences are SGHRS and YFSETQ. There are 15 residues in the CDR3. CDR3: CASSLVAQEAEKLFF. The CDR3 DNA sequence: TGCGCCAGCAGCTTGGTGGCACAGGAGGCGGAAAAACTGTTTTTT.

The sample holds a few counts of this clone. The chain carries TRBV4-2 and TRBJ2-6; possibly TRBD2 for D (5 bases). Germline lookup yields CDR1 LGHNA and CDR2 YNFKEQ. The CDR3 is 17 residues long. Trimming left V 0 bases short and J 2 bases short, with 11 bases between. Here the CDR3 DNA reads TGTGCCAGCAGCCAAGACGCTCCCGGGGCTGGGGCCAACGTCCTGACTTTC. This codes for CASSQDAPGAGANVLTF.

The chain is built from TRBV6-6 and TRBJ2-7; 12 positions agree with TRBD2. Germline values: CDR1 MNHNY, CDR2 SVGAGI (reference sequence). The J segment lost 5 bases and the V segment lost 6 bases, leaving 5 bases of the junction unmatched. The CDR3 spans 14 residues. Here the CDR3 reads CASRGLAGGHEQYF. The CDR3 region has the DNA TGTGCCAGCAGGGGGCTAGCGGGAGGGCACGAGCAGTACTTC.

The gene calls are TRBV29-1 and TRBJ2-1; D assignment may be TRBD1 or TRBD2 (5 bases each). The CDR3 consists of 16 residues. Germline V lookup: CDR1 SQVTM, CDR2 ANQGSEA. Trimming left V 4 bases short and J 1 base short, with 17 bases between. The CDR3 protein is CSVVPGTAGSYNEQFF. In nucleotides, the CDR3 is TGCAGCGTTGTCCCTGGGACCGCCGGTTCCTACAATGAGCAGTTCTTC.

The sample holds one count of this clone. This chain joins TRBV5-4 and TRBJ1-5; TRBD1 agrees at 8 bases. This CDR3 spans 15 amino acids. V was pared by 4 bases and J by 3 bases, with 6 bases of the junction left unmatched. CDR1 SGHNT and CDR2 YYREEE come from the germline V gene (reference sequence). CDR3 coding DNA: TGTGCCAGCAGCCGAGGACAGGGCTACAATCAGCCCCAGCATTTT. It translates to CASSRGQGYNQPQHF. The full variable domain, rest sourced from reference TRBV5-4 and TRBJ1-5, is ETGVTQSPTHLIKTRGQQVTLRCSSQSGHNTVSWYQQALGQGPQFIFQYYREEENGRGNFPPRFSGLQFPNYSSELNVNALELDDSALYLCASSRGQGYNQPQHFGDGTRLSIL.

The CDR3 coding sequence is TGTGCCAGCAGCTTTCCTAGCGTTGGCTACGAGCAGTACTTC. Its translation is CASSFPSVGYEQYF. The chain joins TRBV5-5 to TRBJ2-7; tentatively, D is TRBD2 (6 bases). The V and J ends lost 2 bases and 3 bases respectively, with 12 bases between them. The CDR3 has 14 residues. Germline loops: CDR1 SGHKS, CDR2 YYEKEE (reference sequence).

The chain couples TRBV2 to TRBJ2-5; 8 nucleotides align to TRBD2. CDR1 and CDR2 from the germline V gene are SNHLY and FYNNEI. CDR3 length: 15 amino acids. The junction had 14 bases not matched to a gene; V was cut back by 9 bases and J by 5 bases. The CDR3 nucleotides read TGTGCCAGACTCAACTTCGGACTAGCAGGTGAGACCCAGTACTTC. It yields the protein CARLNFGLAGETQYF.